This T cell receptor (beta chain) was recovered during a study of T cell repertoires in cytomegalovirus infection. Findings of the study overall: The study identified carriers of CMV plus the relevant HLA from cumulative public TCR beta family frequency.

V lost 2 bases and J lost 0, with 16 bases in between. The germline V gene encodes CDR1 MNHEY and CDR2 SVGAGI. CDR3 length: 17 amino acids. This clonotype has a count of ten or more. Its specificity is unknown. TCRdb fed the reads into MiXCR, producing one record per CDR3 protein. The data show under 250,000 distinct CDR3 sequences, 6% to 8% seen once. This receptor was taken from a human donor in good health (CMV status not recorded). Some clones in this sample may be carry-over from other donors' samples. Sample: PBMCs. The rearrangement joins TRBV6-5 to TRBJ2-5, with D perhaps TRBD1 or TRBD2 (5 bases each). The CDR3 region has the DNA TGTGCCAGCAGTTACATTCGGGGCAGTTATAACCAAGAGACCCAGTACTTC. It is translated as CASSYIRGSYNQETQYF.